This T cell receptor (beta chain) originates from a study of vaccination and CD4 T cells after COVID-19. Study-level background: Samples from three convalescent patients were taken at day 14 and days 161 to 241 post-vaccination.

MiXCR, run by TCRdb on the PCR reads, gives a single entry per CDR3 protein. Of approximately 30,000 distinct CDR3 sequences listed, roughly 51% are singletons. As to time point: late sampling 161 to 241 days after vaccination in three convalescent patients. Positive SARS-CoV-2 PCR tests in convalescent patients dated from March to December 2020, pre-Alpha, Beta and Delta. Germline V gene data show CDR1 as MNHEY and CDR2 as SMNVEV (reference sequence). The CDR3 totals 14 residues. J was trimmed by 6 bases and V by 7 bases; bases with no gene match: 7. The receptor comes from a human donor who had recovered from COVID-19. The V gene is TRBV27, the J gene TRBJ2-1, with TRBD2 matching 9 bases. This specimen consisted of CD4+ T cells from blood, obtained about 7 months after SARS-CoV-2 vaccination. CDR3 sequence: CASKASGIGNEQFF. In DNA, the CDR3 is TGTGCCAGCAAGGCTAGCGGGATTGGCAATGAGCAGTTCTTC.